Shown below are 9 T cell receptor beta chains from a single sample sequenced in a study of T cell repertoires in cytomegalovirus infection. A single record per CDR3 protein comes from TCRdb applying MiXCR to the reads. Among 450,000 to 550,000 distinct CDR3 sequences listed, approximately 15% were seen once. Sequencing was done on a sample of CD8+ T cells from PBMCs. These receptors all stem from a human donor in good health (CMV status not recorded). Some clones in this sample may be carry-over from other donors' samples.

The chain has TRBV7-9 and TRBJ1-2, with D perhaps TRBD1 (5 bases). The germline CDR1 and CDR2 sequences are SEHNR and FQNEAQ (reference sequence). The V gene lost 5 bases and the J gene lost 6 bases, with 13 bases spanning the gap. The CDR3 sequence is 13 residues long. The DNA of the CDR3 is TGTGCCAGCAGCCCCGGGGCGTTGGATGGCTACACCTTC. The encoded protein is CASSPGALDGYTF.

The V and J genes are TRBV2 and TRBJ2-3; weak D call: TRBD2 (6 bases). V was trimmed by 5 bases and J by 2 bases, leaving 11 bases between them. This CDR3 is 14 amino acids long. Germline loops: CDR1 SNHLY, CDR2 FYNNEI. CDR3 region: CASSYSGNTDTQYF. CDR3 nucleotides: TGTGCCAGCAGTTATAGCGGCAACACAGATACGCAGTATTTT.

This clonotype was counted ten times or more. The chain couples TRBV7-2 to TRBJ2-2; D call uncertain. CDR3 size: 13 residues. Germline-derived CDR1 and CDR2 are SGHTA and FQGNSA. Trimming stripped 1 base from V and 3 bases from J, with 3 bases between. CDR3 sequence: CASSLVYTGELFF. The CDR3 nucleotides are TGTGCCAGCAGCTTAGTCTACACCGGGGAGCTGTTTTTT.

This chain uses TRBV20-1 with TRBJ1-4; D remains ambiguous. The V gene's germline CDR1 is DFQATT and CDR2 SNEGSKA (reference sequence). The V end lost 5 bases, the J end lost 0 bases, and 13 bases lay between the germline ends. The CDR3 has 15 amino acids. In nucleotides, the CDR3 is TGCAGTGCTGCCCCTTATAGGGCAACTAATGAAAAACTGTTTTTT. Amino acids: CSAAPYRATNEKLFF.

This clonotype was seen a few times. The chain carries TRBV2 and TRBJ1-3; 9 bases match TRBD1. The germline gives CDR1 SNHLY, CDR2 FYNNEI. Trimming cost V 3 bases and J 5 bases; bases outside gene matches: 2. CDR3 size: 14 residues. CDR3 region: CASSDTGGRNTIYF. The CDR3 DNA reads TGTGCCAGCAGTGACACAGGGGGCAGAAACACCATATATTTT.

The genes are TRBV20-1 and TRBJ2-1; D is ambiguous. Deletions cut 7 bases from V and 3 bases from J, with 7 bases between. The germline gives CDR1 DFQATT, CDR2 SNEGSKA (reference sequence). CDR3 length equals 11 residues. DNA for the CDR3: TGCAGTGTCGGCAGCTACAATGAGCAGTTCTTC. This encodes CSVGSYNEQFF.

This clonotype showed up just a few times. The chain has TRBV28 and TRBJ2-1; maybe TRBD2 (5 bases). V shed 10 bases and J shed 7 bases, with 17 bases lying between them. Germline V gene lookup returns CDR1 MDHEN and CDR2 SYDVKM. CDR3 length equals 13 residues. CDR3 nucleotides: TGTGCCATTAATACGGGGTCCGTTAATGAGCAGTTCTTC. Encoded protein: CAINTGSVNEQFF.

This clonotype was recorded a few times. J is TRBJ2-3 and V is TRBV9; 13 nucleotides match TRBD2. The CDR3 has 17 residues. Germline loops: CDR1 SGDLS, CDR2 YYNGEE. Unmatched junction bases numbered 5, after V lost 1 base and J lost 3 bases. CDR3 protein: CASSVRTSGGGTDTQYF. In nucleotides, the CDR3 is TGTGCCAGCAGCGTAAGGACTAGCGGGGGTGGAACAGATACGCAGTATTTT. Using reference TRBV9 and TRBJ2-3 for the parts outside the CDR3, the full variable domain is DSGVTQTPKHLITATGQRVTLRCSPRSGDLSVYWYQQSLDQGLQFLIQYYNGEERAKGNILERFSAQQFPDLHSELNLSSLELGDSALYFCASSVRTSGGGTDTQYFGPGTRLTVL.

This clonotype has at least ten counts. The J gene is TRBJ2-7, the V gene TRBV11-2, with 7 bases identical to TRBD1. This CDR3 is built from 15 residues. Per the germline V gene, CDR1 is SGHAT and CDR2 is FQNNGV. The V gene end was trimmed by 5 bases and the J gene end by 5 bases; junction bases not matched to a gene: 12. The CDR3 region is CASSPRQGLRHEQYF. Written as DNA, the CDR3 is TGTGCCAGCAGCCCTCGACAGGGTCTCCGGCACGAGCAGTACTTC.